Presented here are 17 T cell receptor beta chains from one specimen sequenced in a study of low-dose radiotherapy and immunotherapy resistance in tumors. Time point reported: after trial treatment. Sample treatment: LDRT plus nivolumab, ipilimumab, low-dose cyclophosphamide and aspirin (RACIN trial). Gene-specific TRAV and TRBV primers were used for first-strand cDNA, covering alpha and beta chains. TCRs underwent about 22 PCR cycles of amplification with a constant-region primer and V-primer adapter. TCRdb fed the reads into MiXCR, producing one record per CDR3 protein. The data hold more than 70,000 distinct CDR3 sequences, with around 20% observed a single time. The sample here was PBMCs, taken after low-dose radiotherapy plus immunotherapy. The receptors originated from a female donor with ovarian cancer.

This clonotype was observed at least ten times. The V call is TRBV29-1, the J call TRBJ2-1, with a tentative D call TRBD1 (7 bases). Germline CDR1 is SQVTM and CDR2 is ANQGSEA. V gave up 4 bases and J gave up 15 bases, with 19 bases separating them. The CDR3 is 12 amino acids. The CDR3 protein is CSVGVRRDSRFF. The DNA for the CDR3 is TGCAGCGTTGGGGTGCGGCGGGACAGTCGGTTCTTC.

This clonotype was seen repeatedly, ten times or more. J is TRBJ2-2 and V is TRBV4-2, with D perhaps matching TRBD1 (6 bases). V shed 4 bases and J shed 1 base, with 16 bases lying between them. The CDR3 spans 17 residues. In germline, CDR1 is LGHNA, CDR2 YNFKEQ. In DNA, the CDR3 is TGTGCCAGCAGCCCGACCCCTCCGGGACAGAACACCGGGGAGCTGTTTTTT. It specifies CASSPTPPGQNTGELFF.

The V gene is TRBV7-2, the J gene TRBJ2-7; no clear D. Deletions cut 0 bases from V and 7 bases from J, with 10 bases between. Germline V gene data show CDR1 as SGHTA and CDR2 as FQGNSA. This CDR3 has 13 amino acids. The CDR3 protein is CASSLAPDGEQYF. CDR3 bases: TGTGCCAGCAGCTTAGCGCCGGATGGGGAGCAGTACTTC. Using reference TRBV7-2 and TRBJ2-7 for the parts outside the CDR3, the full variable domain is GAGVSQSPSNKVTEKGKDVELRCDPISGHTALYWYRQSLGQGLEFLIYFQGNSAPDKSGLPSDRFSAERTGGSVSTLTIQRTQQEDSAVYLCASSLAPDGEQYFGPGTRLTVT.

The rearrangement joins TRBV28 to TRBJ2-1; weak D call: TRBD1 (6 bases). V dropped 4 bases and J dropped 0 bases, with 10 bases sitting between them. CDR1 is MDHEN and CDR2 is SYDVKM in the germline V gene. The CDR3 runs to 15 residues. The CDR3 is CASSSTGISYNEQFF. CDR3 nucleotides: TGTGCCAGCAGTTCGACAGGTATCTCCTACAATGAGCAGTTCTTC.

The sample holds many counts of this clonotype. This sequence joins TRBV20-1 and TRBJ1-2; no clear D gene. Trimming removed 0 bases from V and 0 bases from J, with 5 bases in between. Germline CDR1 DFQATT, CDR2 SNEGSKA (reference sequence). There are 13 residues in the CDR3. Here the CDR3 DNA reads TGCAGTGCTAGAGATCGAGCTAACTATGGCTACACCTTC. Translated: CSARDRANYGYTF.

This clonotype was seen ten or more times. The CDR3 loop reads CASSYPSSGSNEQYF. CDR3 DNA: TGTGCCAGCAGCTACCCATCTAGCGGGAGCAACGAGCAGTACTTC. V is TRBV11-2 and J is TRBJ2-7, with 10 bases aligning to TRBD2. The germline V gene encodes CDR1 SGHAT and CDR2 FQNNGV. Trimming removed 4 bases from V and 5 bases from J; junction bases left unmatched: 8. This CDR3 spans 15 amino acids.

This clonotype was seen repeatedly, ten times or more. The V gene is TRBV13, the J gene TRBJ2-1; possibly TRBD1 for D (6 bases). CDR1 and CDR2 (germline): PRHDT, FYEKMQ (reference sequence). Trimming removed 6 bases at V and 4 bases at J, with 16 bases between. The CDR3 runs 15 residues. In DNA, the CDR3 is TGTGCCAGCAGAAGGGGACAAGGGGCATACAATGAGCAGTTCTTC. As protein: CASRRGQGAYNEQFF. Together with reference TRBV13 and TRBJ2-1, the CDR3 gives the full variable domain: AAGVIQSPRHLIKEKRETATLKCYPIPRHDTVYWYQQGPGQDPQFLISFYEKMQSDKGSIPDRFSAQQFSDYHSELNMSSLELGDSALYFCASRRGQGAYNEQFFGPGTRLTVL.

This clonotype came up many times. The chain employs TRBV29-1 and TRBJ2-7; 11 bases are shared with TRBD1. V shed 4 bases and J 2 bases; nucleotides not matched to a gene: 7. CDR1 and CDR2 (germline): SQVTM, ANQGSEA. The CDR3 is 15 residues long. The CDR3 spells CSVARTGGDPYEQYF. The CDR3 DNA reads TGCAGCGTTGCTCGGACAGGGGGCGACCCCTACGAGCAGTACTTC.

Regarding this clonotype: A far larger clone lies a single base away; this is likely a read error. This chain uses TRBV28 with TRBJ2-6, with TRBD1 matching over 7 bases. The germline V gene encodes CDR1 MDHEN and CDR2 SYDVKM. This CDR3 contains 17 residues. The CDR3 protein is CASSTRQGDSRANVLTF. CDR3 in DNA: TGTGCCAGCAGTACTCGACAGGGCGACTCTAGGGCCAACGTCCTGACTTTC. The variable domain in full, with the rest retrieved from reference TRBV28 and TRBJ2-6, is DVKVTQSSRYLVKRTGEKVFLECVQDMDHENMFWYRQDPGLGLRLIYFSYDVKMKEKGDIPEGYSVSREKKERFSLILESASTNQTSMYLCASSTRQGDSRANVLTFGAGSRLTVL.

This clonotype was seen repeatedly, ten times or more. J is TRBJ2-1 and V is TRBV28; D is unclear. CDR1 is MDHEN, CDR2 SYDVKM, per germline. The CDR3 spans 19 residues. The V gene lost 4 bases and the J gene lost 0 bases, with 22 bases spanning the gap. CDR3 in DNA: TGTGCCAGCAGTTCCCCCAAATCAGCTACTTTGAGCTCCTACAATGAGCAGTTCTTC. This translates into CASSSPKSATLSSYNEQFF.

Many counts were recorded for this clonotype. V gene TRBV9 combines with J gene TRBJ1-2, with D uncertain. Trimming stripped 0 bases from V and 1 base from J, with 10 bases between. Germline loops: CDR1 SGDLS, CDR2 YYNGEE. The CDR3 covers 15 residues. CDR3: CASSVGSRSNYGYTF. The DNA of the CDR3 is TGTGCCAGCAGCGTAGGTTCTCGTAGTAACTATGGCTACACCTTC.

In DNA form, the CDR3 reads TGTGCCATCAGACCAGGGGGGGACGAGCAGTACTTC. It translates to CAIRPGGDEQYF. V usage is TRBV10-3 and J usage is TRBJ2-7, with D tentatively TRBD1 or TRBD2 (7 bases each). The germline V and J ends were trimmed by 6 bases and 5 bases, with 11 bases remaining between them. From germline, CDR1 is ENHRY and CDR2 SYGVKD. The CDR3 is 12 residues long.

This clonotype was recorded at least ten times. The chain uses TRBV11-2 and TRBJ1-1, with unresolved D. V dropped 3 bases and J dropped 3 bases, with 5 bases sitting between them. CDR1 is SGHAT and CDR2 is FQNNGV in the germline V gene. The CDR3 is 12 amino acids. CDR3: CASSFQDTEAFF. The CDR3 DNA is TGTGCCAGCAGCTTTCAGGACACTGAAGCTTTCTTT.

In this sample, this clonotype turned up many times. V gene TRBV9 combines with J gene TRBJ2-1, with TRBD1 identical over 7 bases. Germline V CDR1 and CDR2: SGDLS, YYNGEE. V trimming: 3 bases; J trimming: 4 bases; junction bases outside the gene matches: 10. This CDR3 has 16 amino acids. DNA for the CDR3: TGTGCCAGCAGCGCGGGACCCGGGACAGTTTACAATGAGCAGTTCTTC. Encoded protein: CASSAGPGTVYNEQFF.

In the case of this clonotype: Relative to the germline gene, one junction end is altered; a read error may explain this. J is TRBJ2-7 and V is TRBV20-1; TRBD2 aligns across 9 bases. Germline CDR1 and CDR2: DFQATT and SNEGSKA (reference sequence). CDR3 length: 15 residues. CDR3 sequence (DNA): TGCAGCGCTATAGCAATAGCGGGAGTCTGGTACGAGCAGTACTTC. This translates into CSAIAIAGVWYEQYF.

The chain has TRBV28 and TRBJ2-7; perhaps TRBD2 as D (5 bases). Germline CDR1 is MDHEN and CDR2 is SYDVKM. CDR3 length: 14 amino acids. V was pared by 7 bases and J by 1 base, with 14 bases between. For the CDR3, the DNA is TGTGCCAGCACCCTTTCGGGGTTTTCCTACGAGCAGTACTTC. Amino acids: CASTLSGFSYEQYF.

This clonotype qualifies as medium-sized. A junction end diverges from the germline sequence, so it may reflect a read error. This chain connects TRBV5-1 to TRBJ1-4; D unresolved. This CDR3 spans 16 amino acids. The germline CDR1 and CDR2 sequences are SGHRS and YFSETQ. CDR3: CASSPGRGPTNEKLFF. In DNA form, the CDR3 reads TGTGCCAGCAGCCCCGGCCGAGGACCAACTAATGAAAAACTGTTTTTT. The full variable domain, rest sourced from reference TRBV5-1 and TRBJ1-4, is KAGVTQTPRYLIKTRGQQVTLSCSPISGHRSVSWYQQTPGQGLQFLFEYFSETQRNKGNFPGRFSGRQFSNSRSEMNVSTLELGDSALYLCASSPGRGPTNEKLFFGSGTQLSVL.